This T cell receptor (beta chain) was sequenced during a study of T cell responses to AZD1222 COVID-19 vaccine. The protocol was immunoSEQ multiplex PCR, while the TCRdb copy is restricted to in-frame clones and leaves out a portion. The sample lists fewer than 200,000 clones; approximately 90% were seen once. Germline V gene sequence: CDR1 KGHSH, CDR2 LQKENI. V was cut by 3 bases and J by 4 bases, with 10 bases left in between. The CDR3 covers 14 residues. J is TRBJ1-3 and V is TRBV18; no clear D. This receptor was taken from an adult who received the AZD1222 COVID-19 vaccine. Sequenced material: peripheral blood, taken 28 days after the second AZD1222 dose. For the CDR3, the DNA is TGTGCCAGCTCACCGGAGGGAAGGGGAAACACCATATATTTT. Amino acid sequence: CASSPEGRGNTIYF.